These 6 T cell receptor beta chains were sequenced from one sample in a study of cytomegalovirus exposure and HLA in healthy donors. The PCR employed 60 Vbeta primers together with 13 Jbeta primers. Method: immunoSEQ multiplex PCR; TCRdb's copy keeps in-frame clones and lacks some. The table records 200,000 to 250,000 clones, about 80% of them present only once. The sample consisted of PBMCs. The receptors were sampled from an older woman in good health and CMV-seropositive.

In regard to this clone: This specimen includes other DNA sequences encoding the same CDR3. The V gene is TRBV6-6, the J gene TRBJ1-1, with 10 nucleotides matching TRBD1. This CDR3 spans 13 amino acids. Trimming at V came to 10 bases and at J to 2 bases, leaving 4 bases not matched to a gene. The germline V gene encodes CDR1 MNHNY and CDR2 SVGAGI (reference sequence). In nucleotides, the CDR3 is TGTGCCACCAGGGACAGGGGTAACACTGAAGCTTTCTTT. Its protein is CATRDRGNTEAFF.

CDR3 DNA: TGCGCCAGCAGCTGGGGGGGACTGGACTATGGCTACACCTTC. Its translation is CASSWGGLDYGYTF. V and J are TRBV5-1 and TRBJ1-2, with a tentative D call TRBD1 (5 bases). In germline, CDR1 is SGHRS, CDR2 YFSETQ. The CDR3 runs to 14 residues. V was pared by 3 bases and J by 3 bases, with 12 bases between.

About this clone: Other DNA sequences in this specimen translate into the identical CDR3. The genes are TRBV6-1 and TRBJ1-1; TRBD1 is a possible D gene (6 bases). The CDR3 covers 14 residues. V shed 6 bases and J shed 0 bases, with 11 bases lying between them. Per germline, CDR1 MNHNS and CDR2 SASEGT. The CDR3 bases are TGTGCCAGCAGCCTCGGACAGCTGAACACTGAAGCTTTCTTT. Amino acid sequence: CASSLGQLNTEAFF.

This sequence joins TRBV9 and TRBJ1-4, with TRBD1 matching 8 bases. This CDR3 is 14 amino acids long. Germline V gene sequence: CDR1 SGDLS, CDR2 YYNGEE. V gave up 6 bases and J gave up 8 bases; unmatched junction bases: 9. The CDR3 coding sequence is TGTGCCAGCAACGCCCAGGGGGCTGGGGAAAAACTGTTTTTT. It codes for CASNAQGAGEKLFF.

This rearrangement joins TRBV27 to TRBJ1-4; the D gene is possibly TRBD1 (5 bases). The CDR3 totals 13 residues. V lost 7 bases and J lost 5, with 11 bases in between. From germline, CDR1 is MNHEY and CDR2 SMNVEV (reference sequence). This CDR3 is CASKDNWNEKLFF. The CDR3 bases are TGTGCCAGCAAGGACAATTGGAATGAAAAACTGTTTTTT.

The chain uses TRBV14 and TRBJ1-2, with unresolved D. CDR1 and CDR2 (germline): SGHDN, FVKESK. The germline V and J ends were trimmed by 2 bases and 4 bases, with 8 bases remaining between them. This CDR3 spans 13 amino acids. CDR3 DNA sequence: TGTGCCAGCAGCCAACACTCCGTCTATGGCTACACCTTC. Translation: CASSQHSVYGYTF.